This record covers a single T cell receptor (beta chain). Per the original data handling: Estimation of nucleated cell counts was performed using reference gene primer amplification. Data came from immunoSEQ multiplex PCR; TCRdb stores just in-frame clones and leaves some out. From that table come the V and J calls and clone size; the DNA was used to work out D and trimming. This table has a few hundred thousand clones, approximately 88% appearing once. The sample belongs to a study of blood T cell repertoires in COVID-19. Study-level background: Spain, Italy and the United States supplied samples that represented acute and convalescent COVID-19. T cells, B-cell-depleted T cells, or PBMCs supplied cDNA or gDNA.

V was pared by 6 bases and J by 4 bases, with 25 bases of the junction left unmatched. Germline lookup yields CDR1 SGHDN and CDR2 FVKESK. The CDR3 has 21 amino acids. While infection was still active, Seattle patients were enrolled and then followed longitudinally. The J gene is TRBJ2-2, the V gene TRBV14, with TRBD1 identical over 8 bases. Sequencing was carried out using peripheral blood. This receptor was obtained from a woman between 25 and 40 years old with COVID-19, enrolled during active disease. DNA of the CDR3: TGTGCCAGCAGTCCGGGTTCCTACAGGGGGATAGCACAAAGACGCACCGGGGAGCTGTTTTTT. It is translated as CASSPGSYRGIAQRRTGELFF.